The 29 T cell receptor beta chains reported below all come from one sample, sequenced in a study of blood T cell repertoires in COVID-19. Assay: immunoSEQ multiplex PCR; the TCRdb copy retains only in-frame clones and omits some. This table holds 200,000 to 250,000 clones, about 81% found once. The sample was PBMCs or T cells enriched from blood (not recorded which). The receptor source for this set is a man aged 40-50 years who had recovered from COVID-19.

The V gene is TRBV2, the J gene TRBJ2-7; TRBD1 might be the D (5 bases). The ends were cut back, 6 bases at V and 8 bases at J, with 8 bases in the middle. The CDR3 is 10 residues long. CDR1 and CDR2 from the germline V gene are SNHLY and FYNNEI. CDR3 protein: CASRAGKQYF. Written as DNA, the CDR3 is TGTGCCAGCAGGGCAGGGAAGCAGTACTTC.

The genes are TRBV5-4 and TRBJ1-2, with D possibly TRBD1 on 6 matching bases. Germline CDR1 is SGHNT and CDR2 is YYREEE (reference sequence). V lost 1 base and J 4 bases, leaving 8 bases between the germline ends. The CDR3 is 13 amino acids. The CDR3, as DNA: TGTGCCAGCAGCTTGTCACAGGGCTATGGCTACACCTTC. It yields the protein CASSLSQGYGYTF.

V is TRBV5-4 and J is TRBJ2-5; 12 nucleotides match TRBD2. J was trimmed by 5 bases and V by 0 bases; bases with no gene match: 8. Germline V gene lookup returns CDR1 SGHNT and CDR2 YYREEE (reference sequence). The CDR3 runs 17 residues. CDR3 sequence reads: CASSLATSGSEGETQYF. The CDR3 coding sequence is TGTGCCAGCAGCTTGGCGACTAGCGGGAGTGAGGGGGAGACCCAGTACTTC.

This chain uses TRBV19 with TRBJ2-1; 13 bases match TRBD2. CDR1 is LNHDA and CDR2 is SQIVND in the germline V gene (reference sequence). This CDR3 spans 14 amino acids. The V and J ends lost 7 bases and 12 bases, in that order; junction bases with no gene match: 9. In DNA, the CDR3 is TGTGCCAGTACCAAACCGGGACTAGCGGGGTCGCAGTTCTTC. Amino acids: CASTKPGLAGSQFF.

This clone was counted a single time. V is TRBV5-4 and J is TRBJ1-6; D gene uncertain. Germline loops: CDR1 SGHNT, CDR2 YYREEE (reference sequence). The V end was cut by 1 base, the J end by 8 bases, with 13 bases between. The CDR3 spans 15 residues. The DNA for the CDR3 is TGTGCCAGCAGCTTGAGACTCGGAGGTGATTCACCCCTCCACTTT. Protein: CASSLRLGGDSPLHF.

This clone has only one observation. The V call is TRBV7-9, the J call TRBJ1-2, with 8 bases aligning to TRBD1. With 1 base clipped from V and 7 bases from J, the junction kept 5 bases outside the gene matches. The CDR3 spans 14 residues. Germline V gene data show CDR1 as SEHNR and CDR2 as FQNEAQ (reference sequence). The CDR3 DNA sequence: TGTGCCAGCAGCTTAGACAGGGGGTCGGGTGGCTACACCTTC. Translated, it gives CASSLDRGSGGYTF.

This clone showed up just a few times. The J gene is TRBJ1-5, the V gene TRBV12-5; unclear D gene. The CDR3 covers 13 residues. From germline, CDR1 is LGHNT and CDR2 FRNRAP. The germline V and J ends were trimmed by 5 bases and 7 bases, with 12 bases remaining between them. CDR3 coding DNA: TGTGCTAGTGGTGGGAGGGCAGGACAGCCCCAGCATTTT. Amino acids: CASGGRAGQPQHF.

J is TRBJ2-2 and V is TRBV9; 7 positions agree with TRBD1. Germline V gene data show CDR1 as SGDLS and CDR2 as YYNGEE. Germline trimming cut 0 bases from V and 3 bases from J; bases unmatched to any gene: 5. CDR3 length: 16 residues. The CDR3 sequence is CASSVARQGHTGELFF. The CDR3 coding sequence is TGTGCCAGCAGCGTAGCCCGACAGGGACACACCGGGGAGCTGTTTTTT.

CDR3 in amino acids: CASSQFEANTEAFF. The CDR3 DNA reads TGTGCCAGCAGCCAATTTGAGGCGAACACTGAAGCTTTCTTT. The rearrangement joins TRBV9 to TRBJ1-1; D gene unclear. Germline loops: CDR1 SGDLS, CDR2 YYNGEE. The CDR3 is 14 residues long. The V and J ends lost 4 bases and 1 base respectively, with 11 bases between them.

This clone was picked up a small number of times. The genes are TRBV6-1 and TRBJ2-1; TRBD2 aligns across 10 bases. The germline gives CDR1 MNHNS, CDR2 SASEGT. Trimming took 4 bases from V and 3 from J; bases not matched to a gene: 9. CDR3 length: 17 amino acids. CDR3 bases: TGTGCCAGCAGTGCCTTTCGGACTAGCGGATACTACAATGAGCAGTTCTTC. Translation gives CASSAFRTSGYYNEQFF.

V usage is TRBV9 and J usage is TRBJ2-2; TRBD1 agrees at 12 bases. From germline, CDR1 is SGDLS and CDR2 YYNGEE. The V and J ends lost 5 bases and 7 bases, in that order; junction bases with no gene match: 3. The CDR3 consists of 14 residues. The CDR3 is CASRGTGGVGELFF. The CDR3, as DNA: TGTGCCAGCAGAGGGACAGGGGGCGTCGGGGAGCTGTTTTTT.

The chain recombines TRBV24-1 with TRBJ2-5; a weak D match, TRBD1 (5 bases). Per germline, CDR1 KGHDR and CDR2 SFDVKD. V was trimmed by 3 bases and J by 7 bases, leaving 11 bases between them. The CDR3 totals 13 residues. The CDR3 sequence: CATSDQGEVTQYF. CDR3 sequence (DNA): TGTGCCACCAGTGATCAGGGTGAGGTGACCCAGTACTTC.

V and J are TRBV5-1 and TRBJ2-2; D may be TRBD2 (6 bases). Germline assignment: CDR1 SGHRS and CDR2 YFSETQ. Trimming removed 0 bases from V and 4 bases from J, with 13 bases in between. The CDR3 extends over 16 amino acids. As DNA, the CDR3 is TGCGCCAGCAGCTTGGCCGGGACTCGCACCACCGGGGAGCTGTTTTTT. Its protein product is CASSLAGTRTTGELFF.

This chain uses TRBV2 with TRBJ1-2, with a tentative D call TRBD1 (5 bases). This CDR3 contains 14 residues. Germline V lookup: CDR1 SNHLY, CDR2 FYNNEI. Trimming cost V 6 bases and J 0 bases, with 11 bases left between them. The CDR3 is CASRADRANYGYTF. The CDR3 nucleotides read TGTGCCAGCAGGGCCGACAGAGCTAACTATGGCTACACCTTC. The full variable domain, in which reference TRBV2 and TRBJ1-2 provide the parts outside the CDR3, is EPEVTQTPSHQVTQMGQEVILRCVPISNHLYFYWYRQILGQKVEFLVSFYNNEISEKSEIFDDQFSVERPDGSNFTLKIRSTKLEDSAMYFCASRADRANYGYTFGSGTRLTVV.

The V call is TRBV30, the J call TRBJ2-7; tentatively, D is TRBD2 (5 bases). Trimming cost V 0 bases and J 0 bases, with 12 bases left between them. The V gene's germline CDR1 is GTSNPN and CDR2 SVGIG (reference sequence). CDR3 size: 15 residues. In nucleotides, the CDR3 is TGTGCCTGGAGTGTCGGGCTGGGAGCCTCCTACGAGCAGTACTTC. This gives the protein CAWSVGLGASYEQYF.

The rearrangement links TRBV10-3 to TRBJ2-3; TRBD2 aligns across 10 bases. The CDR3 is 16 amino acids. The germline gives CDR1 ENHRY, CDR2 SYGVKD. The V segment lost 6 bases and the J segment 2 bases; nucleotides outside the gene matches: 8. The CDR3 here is CAISQASGGNTDTQYF. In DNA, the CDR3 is TGTGCCATCAGCCAAGCTAGCGGGGGAAACACAGATACGCAGTATTTT.

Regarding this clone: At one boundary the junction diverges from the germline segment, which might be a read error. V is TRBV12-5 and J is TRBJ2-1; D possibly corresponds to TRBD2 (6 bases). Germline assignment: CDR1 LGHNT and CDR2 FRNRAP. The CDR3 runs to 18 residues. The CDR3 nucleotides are TGTGCTAGTGGTCCGAGGAACCGGGAGAAGTTTAGGTACAGTGAGCAGTTCTTC. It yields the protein CASGPRNREKFRYSEQFF.

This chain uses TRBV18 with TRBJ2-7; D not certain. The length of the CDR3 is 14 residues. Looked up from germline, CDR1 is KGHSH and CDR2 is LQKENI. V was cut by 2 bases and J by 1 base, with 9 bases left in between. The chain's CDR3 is CASSPISVSYEQYF. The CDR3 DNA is TGTGCCAGCTCACCAATCTCGGTTTCCTACGAGCAGTACTTC.

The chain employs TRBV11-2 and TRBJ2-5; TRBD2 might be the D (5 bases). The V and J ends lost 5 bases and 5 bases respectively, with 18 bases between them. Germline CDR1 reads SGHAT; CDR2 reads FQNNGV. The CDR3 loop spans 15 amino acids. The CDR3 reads CASSPSVGVGETQYF. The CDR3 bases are TGTGCCAGCAGCCCCTCGGTGGGAGTGGGCGAGACCCAGTACTTC.

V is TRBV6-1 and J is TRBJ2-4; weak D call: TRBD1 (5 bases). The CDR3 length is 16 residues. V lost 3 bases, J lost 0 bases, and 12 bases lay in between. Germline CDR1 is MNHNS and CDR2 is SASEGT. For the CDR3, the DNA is TGTGCCAGCAGTGATGACAGACCTTTAGCCAAAAACATTCAGTACTTC. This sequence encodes CASSDDRPLAKNIQYF.

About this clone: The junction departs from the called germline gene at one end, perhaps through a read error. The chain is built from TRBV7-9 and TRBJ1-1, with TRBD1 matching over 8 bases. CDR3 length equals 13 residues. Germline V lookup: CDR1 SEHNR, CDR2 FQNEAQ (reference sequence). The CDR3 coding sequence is TGTGCCAGCAGCTTAGTGTTGGGGGACAGGTTACTATTT. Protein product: CASSLVLGDRLLF.

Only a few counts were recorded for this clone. In DNA, the CDR3 is TGTGCCAGCAGGGGACAGTCGAGCTCCTACAATGAGCAGTTCTTC. It specifies CASRGQSSSYNEQFF. This chain joins TRBV7-9 and TRBJ2-1; the match to TRBD1 covers 7 bases. The CDR3 contains 15 residues. J lost 0 bases, V lost 6 bases, and 5 bases had no gene match. CDR1 and CDR2 from the germline V gene are SEHNR and FQNEAQ (reference sequence).

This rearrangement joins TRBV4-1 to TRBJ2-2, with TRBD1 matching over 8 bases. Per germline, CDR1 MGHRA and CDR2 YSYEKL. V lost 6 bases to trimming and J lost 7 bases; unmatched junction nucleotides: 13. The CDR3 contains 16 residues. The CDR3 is CASSPGTGPWGGELFF. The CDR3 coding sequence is TGCGCCAGCAGTCCCGGGACAGGCCCGTGGGGCGGGGAGCTGTTTTTT.

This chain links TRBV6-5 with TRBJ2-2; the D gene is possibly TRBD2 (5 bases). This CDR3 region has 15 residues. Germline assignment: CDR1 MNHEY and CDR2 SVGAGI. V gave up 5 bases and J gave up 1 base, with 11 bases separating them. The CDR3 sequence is CASSPTMLNTGELFF. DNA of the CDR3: TGTGCCAGCAGTCCGACTATGCTGAACACCGGGGAGCTGTTTTTT.

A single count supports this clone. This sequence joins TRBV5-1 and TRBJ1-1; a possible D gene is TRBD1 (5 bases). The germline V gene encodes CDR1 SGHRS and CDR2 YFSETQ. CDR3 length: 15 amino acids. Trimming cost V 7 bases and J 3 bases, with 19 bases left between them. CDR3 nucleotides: TGCGCCAGCGCTCTCTCCGGGGGAGGGTACACTGAAGCTTTCTTT. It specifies CASALSGGGYTEAFF.

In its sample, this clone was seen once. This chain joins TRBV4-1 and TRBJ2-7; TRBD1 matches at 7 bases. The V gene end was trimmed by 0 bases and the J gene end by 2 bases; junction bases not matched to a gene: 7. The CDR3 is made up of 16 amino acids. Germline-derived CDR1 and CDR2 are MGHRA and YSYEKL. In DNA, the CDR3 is TGCGCCAGCAGCCAAGAAGGGGGCAGAAGAACCTACGAGCAGTACTTC. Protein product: CASSQEGGRRTYEQYF.

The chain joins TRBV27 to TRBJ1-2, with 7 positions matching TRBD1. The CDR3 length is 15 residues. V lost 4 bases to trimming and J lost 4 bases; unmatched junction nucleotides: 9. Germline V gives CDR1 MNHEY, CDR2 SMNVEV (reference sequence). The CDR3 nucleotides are TGTGCCAGCAGTTCCCCGACAGGGTCGGCCTATGGCTACACCTTC. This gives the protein CASSSPTGSAYGYTF.

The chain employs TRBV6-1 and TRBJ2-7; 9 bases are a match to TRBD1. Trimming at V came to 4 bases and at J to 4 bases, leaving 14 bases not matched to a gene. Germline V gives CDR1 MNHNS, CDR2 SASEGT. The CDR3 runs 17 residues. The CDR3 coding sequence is TGTGCCAGCAGTGGCCTTCCGCGGGGGACAGGGTATTACGAGCAGTACTTC. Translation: CASSGLPRGTGYYEQYF.

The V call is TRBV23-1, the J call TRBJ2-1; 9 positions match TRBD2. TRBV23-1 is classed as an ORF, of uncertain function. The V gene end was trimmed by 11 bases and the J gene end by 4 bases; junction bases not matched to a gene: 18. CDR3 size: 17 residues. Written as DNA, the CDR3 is TGCGCCCGTGGACACAGCCCGCGGGAGGGCCTATACAATGAGCAGTTCTTC. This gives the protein CARGHSPREGLYNEQFF.